This is a list of T cell receptor beta chains from one sample in a study of T cells in Graves' hyperthyroidism and ophthalmopathy. TCRdb recomputed calls from the multiplex PCR reads with MiXCR, one row per CDR3 protein. The sample has about 500,000 distinct CDR3 sequences; about 16% are singletons. Sequencing used blood. The receptors stem from a woman aged 25 to 39 with Graves' ophthalmopathy. The CDR3 runs from the conserved cysteine through the conserved F or W. D genes are given only for firm matches. Size is stated for part of the rows, as once, few or many counts, or as a class when the clone is expanded.

j_gene: TRBJ2-1; v_gene: TRBV19; len: 16; abundance: -; d_gene: -; CDR3nt: TGTGCCAGTAGCGACAGAACCAGGTTTATCTACAATGAGCAGTTCTTC; CDR3aa: CASSDRTRFIYNEQFF
j_gene: TRBJ1-4; v_gene: TRBV29-1; len: 13; abundance: few; d_gene: TRBD1; CDR3nt: TGCAGCGTTGGACAGGGGGCGGATGAAAAACTGTTTTTT; CDR3aa: CSVGQGADEKLFF
j_gene: TRBJ2-7; v_gene: TRBV6-1; len: 13; abundance: many; d_gene: -; CDR3nt: TGTGCCAGCAGTGAAGCGCACGCGTACGAGCAGTACTTC; CDR3aa: CASSEAHAYEQYF
j_gene: TRBJ2-7; v_gene: TRBV5-1; len: 13; abundance: many; d_gene: -; CDR3nt: TGCGCCAGCAGCTCTATAACGGACTACGAGCAGTACTTC; CDR3aa: CASSSITDYEQYF
j_gene: TRBJ1-3; v_gene: TRBV7-8; len: 16; abundance: many; d_gene: TRBD1; CDR3nt: TGTGCCAGCAGCCGGAACCGGGACAGGGTTGGAAACACCATATATTTT; CDR3aa: CASSRNRDRVGNTIYF
j_gene: TRBJ2-3; v_gene: TRBV6-1; len: 13; abundance: -; d_gene: TRBD2; CDR3nt: TGTGCCAGCAATCGGGACTACACAGATACGCAGTATTTT; CDR3aa: CASNRDYTDTQYF
j_gene: TRBJ1-1; v_gene: TRBV3-1; len: 14; abundance: -; d_gene: -; CDR3nt: TGTGCCAGCAGCCAAGCAGGGGTAGGCACTGAAGCTTTCTTT; CDR3aa: CASSQAGVGTEAFF
j_gene: TRBJ1-1; v_gene: TRBV6-2/TRBV6-3; len: 13; abundance: few; d_gene: -; CDR3nt: TGTGCCAGCAGGCCGGGGAGCCTTGGGGAAGCTTTCTTT; CDR3aa: CASRPGSLGEAFF
j_gene: TRBJ2-4; v_gene: TRBV4-1; len: 16; abundance: -; d_gene: TRBD2; CDR3nt: TGCGCCAGCAGCCAAGATCTATCGGGACTAGCACACATTCAGTACTTC; CDR3aa: CASSQDLSGLAHIQYF
j_gene: TRBJ2-1; v_gene: TRBV7-2; len: 15; abundance: many; d_gene: TRBD1; CDR3nt: TGTGCCAGCAGCCCAACCGGGACAGGGTTGCATGAGCAGTTCTTC; CDR3aa: CASSPTGTGLHEQFF
j_gene: TRBJ2-1; v_gene: TRBV6-2/TRBV6-3; len: 18; abundance: many; d_gene: TRBD2; CDR3nt: TGTGCCAGTCACGCCCGGGCGGGAGGCACGAGCTCCTACAATGAGCAGTTCTTC; CDR3aa: CASHARAGGTSSYNEQFF
j_gene: TRBJ2-2; v_gene: TRBV12-3/TRBV12-4; len: 13; abundance: few; d_gene: -; CDR3nt: TGTGCCAGCAAGGGGGAGGGCACCGGGGAGCTGTTTTTT; CDR3aa: CASKGEGTGELFF
j_gene: TRBJ2-4; v_gene: TRBV3-2; len: 18; abundance: -; d_gene: -; CDR3nt: TGTGCCAGCAGCCAAGAACGTAGCGGGAGTATGGCCAAAAACATTCAGTACTTC; CDR3aa: CASSQERSGSMAKNIQYF
j_gene: TRBJ2-7; v_gene: TRBV7-9; len: 13; abundance: -; d_gene: -; CDR3nt: TGTGCCAGCAGCTTAGCGTTCGACTACGAGCAGTACTTC; CDR3aa: CASSLAFDYEQYF
j_gene: TRBJ2-2; v_gene: TRBV3-1; len: 16; abundance: -; d_gene: -; CDR3nt: TGTGCCAGCAGCCAAGGGGAGGGGGTGAACACCGGGGAGCTGTTTTTT; CDR3aa: CASSQGEGVNTGELFF
j_gene: TRBJ2-1; v_gene: TRBV20-1; len: 13; abundance: many; d_gene: -; CDR3nt: TGCAGTGCTAGAGGCCAACCCTACAATGAGCAGTTCTTC; CDR3aa: CSARGQPYNEQFF
j_gene: TRBJ1-6; v_gene: TRBV3-1; len: 14; abundance: -; d_gene: -; CDR3nt: TGTGCCAGCAGCCAACGGGGGCTGATTTCACCCCTCCACTTT; CDR3aa: CASSQRGLISPLHF